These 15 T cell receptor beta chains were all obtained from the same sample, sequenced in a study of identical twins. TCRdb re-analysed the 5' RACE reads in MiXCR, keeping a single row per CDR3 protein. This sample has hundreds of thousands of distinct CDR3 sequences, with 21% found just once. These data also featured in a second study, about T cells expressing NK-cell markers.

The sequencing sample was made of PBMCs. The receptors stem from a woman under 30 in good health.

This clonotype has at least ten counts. For the CDR3, the DNA is TGTGCCAGCAGCCTACAGGGTTCGGGCTACGAGCAGTACTTC. This encodes CASSLQGSGYEQYF. The rearrangement uses TRBV11-2 and TRBJ2-7; maybe TRBD1 (6 bases). The germline V gene encodes CDR1 SGHAT and CDR2 FQNNGV. The CDR3 has 14 amino acids. Trimming shortened V by 5 bases and J by 3 bases, and 14 bases separated the two germline ends.

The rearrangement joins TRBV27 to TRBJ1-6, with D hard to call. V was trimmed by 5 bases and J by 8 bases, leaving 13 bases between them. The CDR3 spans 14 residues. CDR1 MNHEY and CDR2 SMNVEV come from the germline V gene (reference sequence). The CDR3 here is CASSPQGSDSPLHF. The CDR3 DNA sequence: TGTGCCAGCAGTCCCCAAGGGAGCGATTCACCCCTCCACTTT.

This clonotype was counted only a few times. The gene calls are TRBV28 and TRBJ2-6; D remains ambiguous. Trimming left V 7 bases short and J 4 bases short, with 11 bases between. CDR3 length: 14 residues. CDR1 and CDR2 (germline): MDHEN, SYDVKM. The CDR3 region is CASMRSLGANVLTF. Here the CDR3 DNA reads TGTGCCAGCATGAGGTCCCTCGGGGCCAACGTCCTGACTTTC.

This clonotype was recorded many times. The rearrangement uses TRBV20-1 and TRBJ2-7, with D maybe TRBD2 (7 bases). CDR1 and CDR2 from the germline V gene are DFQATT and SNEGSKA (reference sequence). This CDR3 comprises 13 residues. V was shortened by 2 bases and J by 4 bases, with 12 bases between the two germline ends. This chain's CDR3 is CSARTGGGYEQYF. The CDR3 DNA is TGCAGTGCTAGAACGGGGGGCGGGTACGAGCAGTACTTC.

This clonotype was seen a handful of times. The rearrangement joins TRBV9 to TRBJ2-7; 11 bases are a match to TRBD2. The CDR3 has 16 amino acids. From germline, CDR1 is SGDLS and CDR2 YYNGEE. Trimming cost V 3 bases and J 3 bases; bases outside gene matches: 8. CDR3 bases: TGTGCCAGCAGCGCGACGACTAGCGGGACGTACTACGAGCAGTACTTC. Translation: CASSATTSGTYYEQYF.

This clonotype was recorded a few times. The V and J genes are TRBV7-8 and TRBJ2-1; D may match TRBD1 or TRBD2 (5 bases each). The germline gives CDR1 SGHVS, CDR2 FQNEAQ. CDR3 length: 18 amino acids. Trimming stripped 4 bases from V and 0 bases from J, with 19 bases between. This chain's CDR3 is CASSSQLGAGSSYNEQFF. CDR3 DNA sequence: TGTGCCAGCAGCTCTCAACTTGGGGCGGGTAGCTCCTACAATGAGCAGTTCTTC.

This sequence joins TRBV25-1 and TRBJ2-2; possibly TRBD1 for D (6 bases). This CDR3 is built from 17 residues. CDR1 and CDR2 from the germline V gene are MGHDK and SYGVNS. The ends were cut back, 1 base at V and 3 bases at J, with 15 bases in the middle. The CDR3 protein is CASSELYTGKDTGELFF. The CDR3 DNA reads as TGTGCCAGCAGTGAATTGTATACAGGGAAGGACACCGGGGAGCTGTTTTTT.

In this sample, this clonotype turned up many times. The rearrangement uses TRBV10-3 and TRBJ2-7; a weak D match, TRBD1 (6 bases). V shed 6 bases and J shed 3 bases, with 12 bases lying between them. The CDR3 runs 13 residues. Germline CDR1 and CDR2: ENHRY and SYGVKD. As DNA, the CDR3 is TGTGCCATCAGAGGGACATCAAACTACGAGCAGTACTTC. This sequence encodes CAIRGTSNYEQYF.

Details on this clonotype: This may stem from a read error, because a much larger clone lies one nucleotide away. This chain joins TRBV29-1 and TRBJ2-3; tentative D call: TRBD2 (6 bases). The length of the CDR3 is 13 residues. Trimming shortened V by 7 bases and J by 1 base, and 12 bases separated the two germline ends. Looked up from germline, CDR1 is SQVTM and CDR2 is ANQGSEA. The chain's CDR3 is CSGLGGGTDTQYF. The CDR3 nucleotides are TGCAGCGGGCTCGGCGGGGGCACAGATACGCAGTATTTT.

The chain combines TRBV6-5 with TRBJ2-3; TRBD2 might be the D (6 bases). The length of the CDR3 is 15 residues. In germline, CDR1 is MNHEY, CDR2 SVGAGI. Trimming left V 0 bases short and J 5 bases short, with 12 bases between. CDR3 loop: CASSYSGGLGDTQYF. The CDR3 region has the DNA TGTGCCAGCAGTTACTCCGGGGGACTGGGAGATACGCAGTATTTT.

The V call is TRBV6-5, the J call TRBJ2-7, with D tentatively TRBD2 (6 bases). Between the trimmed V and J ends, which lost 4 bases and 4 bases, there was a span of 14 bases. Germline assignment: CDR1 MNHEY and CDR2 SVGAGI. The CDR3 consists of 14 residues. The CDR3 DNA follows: TGTGCCAGCAGTTTCGGGAGTTTCGAGTACGAGCAGTACTTC. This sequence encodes CASSFGSFEYEQYF.

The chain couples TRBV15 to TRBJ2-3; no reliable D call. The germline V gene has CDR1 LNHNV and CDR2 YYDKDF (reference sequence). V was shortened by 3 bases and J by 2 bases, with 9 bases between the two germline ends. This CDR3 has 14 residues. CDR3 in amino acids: CATSSFAVTDTQYF. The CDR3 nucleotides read TGTGCCACCAGCAGTTTCGCGGTCACAGATACGCAGTATTTT.

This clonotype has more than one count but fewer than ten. The CDR3, as DNA: TGTGCCAGCAGCGGGAGGGACAGCCACTACGAGCAGTACTTC. Translation: CASSGRDSHYEQYF. This chain connects TRBV9 to TRBJ2-7, with a possible D match to TRBD1 (7 bases). In germline, CDR1 is SGDLS, CDR2 YYNGEE. Between the trimmed V and J ends, which lost 3 bases and 3 bases, there was a span of 13 bases. The CDR3 spans 14 residues.

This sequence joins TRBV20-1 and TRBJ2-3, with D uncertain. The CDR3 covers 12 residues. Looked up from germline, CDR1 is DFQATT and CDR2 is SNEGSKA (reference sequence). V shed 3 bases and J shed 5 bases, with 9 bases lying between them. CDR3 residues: CSASRVKDTQYF. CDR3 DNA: TGCAGTGCTAGTCGAGTTAAAGATACGCAGTATTTT.

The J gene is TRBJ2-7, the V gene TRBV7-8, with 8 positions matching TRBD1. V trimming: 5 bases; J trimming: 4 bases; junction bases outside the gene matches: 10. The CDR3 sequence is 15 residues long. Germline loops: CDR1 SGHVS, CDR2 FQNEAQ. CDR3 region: CASSKAGTGAYEQYF. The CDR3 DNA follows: TGTGCCAGCAGCAAGGCCGGGACAGGAGCTTACGAGCAGTACTTC.